This is a list of T cell receptor beta chains from one sample in a study of identical twins. TCRdb used MiXCR to reprocess the 5' RACE reads, holding one entry per CDR3 protein. The sample contains 230,000 or so distinct CDR3 sequences, about 8.5% of which appear only once. These sequences were also reported in another study, on yellow fever vaccine responses in identical twins.

Sequences were obtained from CD8+ T cells sorted from blood. The receptors shown here come from a woman aged 18-35 years in good health. Each CDR3 is given without its conserved first and last residue. Each record gives: J gene, V gene, D gene, CDR3 length, CDR3 protein. D genes are given only for firm matches.

j_call: TRBJ2-3
v_call: TRBV7-9
d_call: TRBD2
cdr3_length: 14
cdr3_aa: ASAAVGGGYTDTQY

j_call: TRBJ2-1
v_call: TRBV27
d_call: TRBD2
cdr3_length: 12
cdr3_aa: ASSLFLAGDEQF

j_call: TRBJ2-7
v_call: TRBV6-2/TRBV6-3
d_call: TRBD1
cdr3_length: 12
cdr3_aa: ASTTPLQGYEQY

j_call: TRBJ1-2
v_call: TRBV5-6
d_call: NA
cdr3_length: 13
cdr3_aa: ASSQGTGYNYGYT

j_call: TRBJ2-7
v_call: TRBV28
d_call: NA
cdr3_length: 10
cdr3_aa: ASSFPDGAQY

j_call: TRBJ2-1
v_call: TRBV7-6
d_call: NA
cdr3_length: 14
cdr3_aa: ASSLQTAQKYNEQF

j_call: TRBJ2-3
v_call: TRBV4-2
d_call: NA
cdr3_length: 13
cdr3_aa: ASSQDPQGTNTQY

j_call: TRBJ2-7
v_call: TRBV10-3
d_call: NA
cdr3_length: 13
cdr3_aa: ATRGGGLTDYEQY

j_call: TRBJ2-7
v_call: TRBV27
d_call: TRBD2
cdr3_length: 13
cdr3_aa: ASCLLASGRYEQY

j_call: TRBJ1-3
v_call: TRBV19
d_call: NA
cdr3_length: 10
cdr3_aa: ARRYSGNTIY

j_call: TRBJ1-2
v_call: TRBV4-2
d_call: TRBD1
cdr3_length: 15
cdr3_aa: ASSQDGGNRGGYGYT

j_call: TRBJ1-4
v_call: TRBV7-2
d_call: NA
cdr3_length: 12
cdr3_aa: ASSLGSTGEKLF

j_call: TRBJ2-1
v_call: TRBV6-5
d_call: NA
cdr3_length: 14
cdr3_aa: ASSIFRDPNYNEQF

j_call: TRBJ1-4
v_call: TRBV6-6
d_call: NA
cdr3_length: 11
cdr3_aa: ASSYLKNEKLF

j_call: TRBJ2-3
v_call: TRBV12-3/TRBV12-4
d_call: TRBD2
cdr3_length: 14
cdr3_aa: ASSHLLAGSTDTQY

j_call: TRBJ2-2
v_call: TRBV6-5
d_call: NA
cdr3_length: 16
cdr3_aa: ASSYPAISGPGAGELF

j_call: TRBJ2-3
v_call: TRBV7-9
d_call: NA
cdr3_length: 14
cdr3_aa: ASSLNTAEPTDTQY

j_call: TRBJ1-1
v_call: TRBV7-9
d_call: TRBD1
cdr3_length: 12
cdr3_aa: ASRSGTGVPEAF

j_call: TRBJ2-5
v_call: TRBV4-3
d_call: NA
cdr3_length: 14
cdr3_aa: ASSQDASGGGETQY

j_call: TRBJ2-5
v_call: TRBV11-1
d_call: TRBD2
cdr3_length: 17
cdr3_aa: ASSSGTSGSRINRETQY

j_call: TRBJ2-1
v_call: TRBV11-2
d_call: NA
cdr3_length: 13
cdr3_aa: ASSLSPGTYNEQF

j_call: TRBJ2-7
v_call: TRBV4-3
d_call: NA
cdr3_length: 14
cdr3_aa: ASSQDRWQGIDEQY

j_call: TRBJ1-1
v_call: TRBV4-1
d_call: NA
cdr3_length: 13
cdr3_aa: ASSQRRVMNTEAF

j_call: TRBJ2-5
v_call: TRBV10-3
d_call: NA
cdr3_length: 12
cdr3_aa: AISESRDQETQY

j_call: TRBJ1-1
v_call: TRBV24-1
d_call: TRBD1
cdr3_length: 12
cdr3_aa: ATRGTGANTEAF

j_call: TRBJ2-7
v_call: TRBV7-2
d_call: NA
cdr3_length: 11
cdr3_aa: ASSLGGLGEQY

j_call: TRBJ2-1
v_call: TRBV7-9
d_call: TRBD2
cdr3_length: 13
cdr3_aa: ASSFASGRFDEQF

j_call: TRBJ2-3
v_call: TRBV6-4
d_call: TRBD1
cdr3_length: 14
cdr3_aa: ASSDSPDRGTDTQY

j_call: TRBJ2-2
v_call: TRBV7-6
d_call: NA
cdr3_length: 15
cdr3_aa: ASSPPGGRKDTGELF

j_call: TRBJ2-7
v_call: TRBV6-6
d_call: NA
cdr3_length: 10
cdr3_aa: AGAIDPYEQY

j_call: TRBJ2-7
v_call: TRBV4-1
d_call: TRBD2
cdr3_length: 13
cdr3_aa: ASSQAAAGAYEQY

j_call: TRBJ2-3
v_call: TRBV7-8
d_call: TRBD2
cdr3_length: 16
cdr3_aa: ASSVGTSGGPPTDTQY

j_call: TRBJ2-1
v_call: TRBV27
d_call: TRBD2
cdr3_length: 17
cdr3_aa: ASSLLQGAELAGGVEQF

j_call: TRBJ2-7
v_call: TRBV11-2
d_call: NA
cdr3_length: 10
cdr3_aa: ASSQNSYEQY

j_call: TRBJ2-3
v_call: TRBV10-3
d_call: NA
cdr3_length: 13
cdr3_aa: AISEFKSATDTQY